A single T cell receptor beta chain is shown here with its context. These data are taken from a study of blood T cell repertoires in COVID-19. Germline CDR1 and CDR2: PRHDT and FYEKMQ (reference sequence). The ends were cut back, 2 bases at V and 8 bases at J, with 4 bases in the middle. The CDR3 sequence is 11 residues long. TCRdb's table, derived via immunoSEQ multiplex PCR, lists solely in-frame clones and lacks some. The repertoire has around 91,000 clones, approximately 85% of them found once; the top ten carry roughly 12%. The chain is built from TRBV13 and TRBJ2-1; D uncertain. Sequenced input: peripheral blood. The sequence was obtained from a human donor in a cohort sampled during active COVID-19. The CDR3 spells CASSLLDEQFF. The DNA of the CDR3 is TGTGCCAGCAGCTTACTAGATGAGCAGTTCTTC.